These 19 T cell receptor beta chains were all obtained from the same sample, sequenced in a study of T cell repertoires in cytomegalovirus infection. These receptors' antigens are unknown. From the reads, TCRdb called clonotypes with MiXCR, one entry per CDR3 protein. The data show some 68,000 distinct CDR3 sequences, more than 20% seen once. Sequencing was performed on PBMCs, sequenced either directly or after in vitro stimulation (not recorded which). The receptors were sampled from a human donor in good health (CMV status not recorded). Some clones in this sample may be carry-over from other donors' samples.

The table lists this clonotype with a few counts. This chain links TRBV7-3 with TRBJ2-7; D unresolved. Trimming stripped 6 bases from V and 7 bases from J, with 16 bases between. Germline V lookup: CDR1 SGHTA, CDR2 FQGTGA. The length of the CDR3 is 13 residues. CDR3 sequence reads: CASRVLYIREQYF. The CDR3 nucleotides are TGTGCCAGCAGGGTTCTTTATATACGTGAGCAGTACTTC.

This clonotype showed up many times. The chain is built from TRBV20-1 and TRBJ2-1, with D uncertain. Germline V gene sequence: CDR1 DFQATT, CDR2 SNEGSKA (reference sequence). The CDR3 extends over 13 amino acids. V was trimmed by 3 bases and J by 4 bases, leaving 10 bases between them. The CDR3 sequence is CSASGMIYNEQFF. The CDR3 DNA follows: TGCAGTGCTAGTGGGATGATTTACAATGAGCAGTTCTTC.

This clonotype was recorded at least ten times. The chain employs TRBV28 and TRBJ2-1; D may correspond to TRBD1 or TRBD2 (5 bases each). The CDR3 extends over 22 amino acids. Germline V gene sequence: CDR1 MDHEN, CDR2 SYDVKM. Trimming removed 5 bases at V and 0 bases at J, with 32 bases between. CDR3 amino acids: CASSPGAGGPTMGGSSYNEQFF. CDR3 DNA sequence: TGTGCCAGCAGTCCCGGGGCAGGCGGCCCTACCATGGGCGGTAGCTCCTACAATGAGCAGTTCTTC.

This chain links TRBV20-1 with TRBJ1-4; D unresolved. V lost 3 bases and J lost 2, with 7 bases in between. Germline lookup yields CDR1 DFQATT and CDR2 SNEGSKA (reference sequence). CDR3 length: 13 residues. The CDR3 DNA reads TGCAGTGCTAGTTTATCGACTAATGAAAAACTGTTTTTT. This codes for CSASLSTNEKLFF.

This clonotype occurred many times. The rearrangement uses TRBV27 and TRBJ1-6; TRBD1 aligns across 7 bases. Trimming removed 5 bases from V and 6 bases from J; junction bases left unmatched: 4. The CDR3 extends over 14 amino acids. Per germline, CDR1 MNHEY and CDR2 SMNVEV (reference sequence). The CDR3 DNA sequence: TGTGCCAGCAGTCCTGGGACAGCTAATTCACCCCTCCACTTT. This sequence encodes CASSPGTANSPLHF.

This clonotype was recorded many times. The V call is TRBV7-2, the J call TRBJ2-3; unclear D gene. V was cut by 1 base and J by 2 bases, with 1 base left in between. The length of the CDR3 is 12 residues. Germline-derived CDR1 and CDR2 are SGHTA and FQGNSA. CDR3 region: CASSLDTDTQYF. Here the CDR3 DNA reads TGTGCCAGCAGCTTAGACACAGATACGCAGTATTTT.

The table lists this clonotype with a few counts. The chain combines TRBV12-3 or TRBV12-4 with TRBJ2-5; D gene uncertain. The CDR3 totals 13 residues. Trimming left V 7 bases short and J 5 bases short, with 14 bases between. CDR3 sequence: CASMSDGPETQYF. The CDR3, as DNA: TGTGCCAGCATGTCGGACGGCCCGGAGACCCAGTACTTC.

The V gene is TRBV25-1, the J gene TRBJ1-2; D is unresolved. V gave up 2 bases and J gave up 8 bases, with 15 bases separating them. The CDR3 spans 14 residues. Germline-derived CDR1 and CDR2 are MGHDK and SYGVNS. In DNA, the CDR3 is TGTGCCAGCAGTGAAATATCGCGGCAGTCCGGCTACACCTTC. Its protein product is CASSEISRQSGYTF.

In DNA form, the CDR3 reads TGTGCCTGGAGGGGACAGGCTAACACCGGGGAGCTGTTTTTT. It codes for CAWRGQANTGELFF. The chain uses TRBV30 and TRBJ2-2; 8 bases line up with TRBD1. Trimming took 3 bases from V and 2 from J; bases not matched to a gene: 2. The CDR3 totals 14 residues. CDR1 is GTSNPN and CDR2 is SVGIG in the germline V gene (reference sequence).

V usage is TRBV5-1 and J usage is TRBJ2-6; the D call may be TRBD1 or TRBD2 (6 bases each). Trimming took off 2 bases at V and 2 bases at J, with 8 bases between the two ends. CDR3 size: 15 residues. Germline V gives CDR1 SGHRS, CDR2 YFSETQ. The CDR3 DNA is TGCGCCAGCAGCTTCGGGGGCACTGGGGCCAACGTCCTGACTTTC. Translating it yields CASSFGGTGANVLTF.

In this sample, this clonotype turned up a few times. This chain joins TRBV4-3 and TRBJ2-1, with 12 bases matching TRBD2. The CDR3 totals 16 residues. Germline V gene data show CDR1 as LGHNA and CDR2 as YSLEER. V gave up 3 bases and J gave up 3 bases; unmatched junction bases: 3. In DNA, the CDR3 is TGCGCCAGCAGCCAGGAGACTAGCGGGAGCTACAATGAGCAGTTCTTC. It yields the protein CASSQETSGSYNEQFF.

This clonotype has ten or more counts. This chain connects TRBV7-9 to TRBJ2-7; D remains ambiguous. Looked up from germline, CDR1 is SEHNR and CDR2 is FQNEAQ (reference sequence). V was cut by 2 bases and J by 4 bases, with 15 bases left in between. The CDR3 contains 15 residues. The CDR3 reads CASSLRCHVGYEQYV. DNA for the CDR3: TGTGCCAGCAGCTTACGCTGTCATGTCGGTTACGAGCAGTACGTC.

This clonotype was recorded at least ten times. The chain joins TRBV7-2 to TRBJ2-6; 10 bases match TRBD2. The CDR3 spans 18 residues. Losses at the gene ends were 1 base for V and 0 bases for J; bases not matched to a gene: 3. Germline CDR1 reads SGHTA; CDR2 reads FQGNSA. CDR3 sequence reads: CASSLVASGSSGANVLTF. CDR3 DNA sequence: TGTGCCAGCAGCTTAGTTGCTAGCGGGAGCTCTGGGGCCAACGTCCTGACTTTC.

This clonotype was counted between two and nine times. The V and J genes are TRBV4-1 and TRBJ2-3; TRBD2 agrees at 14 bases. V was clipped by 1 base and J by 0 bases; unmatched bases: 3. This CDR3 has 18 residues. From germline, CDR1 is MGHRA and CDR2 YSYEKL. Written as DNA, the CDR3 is TGCGCCAGCAGCCAAGGGACTAGCGGGAGGAAAAGCACAGATACGCAGTATTTT. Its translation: CASSQGTSGRKSTDTQYF.

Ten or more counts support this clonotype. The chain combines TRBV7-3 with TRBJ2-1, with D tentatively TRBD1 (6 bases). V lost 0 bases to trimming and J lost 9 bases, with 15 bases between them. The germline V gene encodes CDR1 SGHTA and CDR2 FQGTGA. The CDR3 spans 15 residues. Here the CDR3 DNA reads TGTGCCAGCAGCTTAACGTTAAACGGGGACACTGAGCAGTTCTTC. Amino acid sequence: CASSLTLNGDTEQFF.

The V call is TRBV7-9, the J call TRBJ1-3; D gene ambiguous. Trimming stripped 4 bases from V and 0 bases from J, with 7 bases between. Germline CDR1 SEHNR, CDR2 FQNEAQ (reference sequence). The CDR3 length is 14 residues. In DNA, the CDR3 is TGTGCCAGCAGCTCGGGGATCTCTGGAAACACCATATATTTT. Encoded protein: CASSSGISGNTIYF.

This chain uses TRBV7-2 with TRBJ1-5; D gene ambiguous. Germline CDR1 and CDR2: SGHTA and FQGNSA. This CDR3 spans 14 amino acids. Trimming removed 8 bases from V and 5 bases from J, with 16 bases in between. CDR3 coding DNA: TGTGCCAGCGGTAGCGGGGAAACCTATCAGCCCCAGCATTTT. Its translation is CASGSGETYQPQHF. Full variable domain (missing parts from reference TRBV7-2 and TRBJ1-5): GAGVSQSPSNKVTEKGKDVELRCDPISGHTALYWYRQSLGQGLEFLIYFQGNSAPDKSGLPSDRFSAERTGGSVSTLTIQRTQQEDSAVYLCASGSGETYQPQHFGDGTRLSIL.

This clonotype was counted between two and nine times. CDR3 loop: CASSRKGRTSGIIETQYF. DNA for the CDR3: TGTGCCAGCAGCCGAAAAGGGCGGACTAGCGGGATTATAGAGACCCAGTACTTC. The chain carries TRBV7-9 and TRBJ2-5; TRBD2 matches at 12 bases. Germline V lookup: CDR1 SEHNR, CDR2 FQNEAQ (reference sequence). The CDR3 loop spans 18 amino acids. J gave up 4 bases and V 5 bases, and 14 bases lay outside the gene matches. Looking up the rest from reference TRBV7-9 and TRBJ2-5 gives the full variable domain: DTGVSQNPRHKITKRGQNVTFRCDPISEHNRLYWYRQTLGQGPEFLTYFQNEAQLEKSRLLSDRFSAERPKGSFSTLEIQRTEQGDSAMYLCASSRKGRTSGIIETQYFGPGTRLLVL.

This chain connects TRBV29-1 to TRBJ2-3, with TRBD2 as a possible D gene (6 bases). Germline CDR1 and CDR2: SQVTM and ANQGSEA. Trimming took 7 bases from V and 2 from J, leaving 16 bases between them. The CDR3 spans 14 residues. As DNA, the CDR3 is TGCAGCGCCTCCGGTGGGGAGGTCACAGATACGCAGTATTTT. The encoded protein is CSASGGEVTDTQYF.